These T cell receptor beta chains were read from a single sample in a study of cytomegalovirus exposure and HLA in healthy donors. TCRdb keeps only in-frame clones here, not all; method: immunoSEQ multiplex PCR. This sample yields around 93,000 clones, of which 78% are seen a single time; 2.5% to 4% belongs to the top ten. The source material was PBMCs. Receptors were obtained from a woman aged 40 to 50 in good health and CMV-seronegative. The CDR3 runs from the conserved cysteine through the conserved F or W. The D gene is left open where the match is weak. Clone size, where shown, is once, few, many, or a class for clones that have expanded.

J: TRBJ1-6
size: -
D: TRBD1
V: TRBV5-1
CDR3: CASSFTGTGGSNNSPLHF
DNA: TGCGCCAGCAGCTTTACCGGGACAGGGGGCAGTAATAATTCACCCCTCCACTTT

J: TRBJ2-7
size: -
D: -
V: TRBV11-2
CDR3: CASSLGVYEQYF
DNA: TGTGCCAGCAGCTTAGGAGTCTACGAGCAGTACTTC

J: TRBJ2-2
size: once
D: -
V: TRBV18
CDR3: CASSQDKTATGELFF
DNA: TGTGCCAGCTCACAGGACAAAACGGCGACCGGGGAGCTGTTTTTT

J: TRBJ2-3
size: -
D: -
V: TRBV28
CDR3: CASSPRGGWVTDTQYF
DNA: TGTGCCAGCAGCCCCCGAGGCGGCTGGGTAACAGATACGCAGTATTTT

J: TRBJ2-1
size: -
D: TRBD2
V: TRBV19
CDR3: CASSRTSGVYNEQFF
DNA: TGTGCCAGTAGTCGAACTAGCGGGGTCTACAATGAGCAGTTCTTC

J: TRBJ2-7
size: once
D: -
V: TRBV29-1
CDR3: CSGTTGYEQYF
DNA: TGCAGCGGCACGACTGGCTACGAGCAGTACTTC

J: TRBJ2-3
size: -
D: -
V: TRBV15
CDR3: CATSRTVLRDTQYF
DNA: TGTGCCACCAGCAGAACAGTTCTCAGGGATACGCAGTATTTT

J: TRBJ2-1
size: -
D: TRBD2
V: TRBV2
CDR3: CASSSGTINNEQFF
DNA: TGTGCCAGCAGTTCCGGGACTATCAACAATGAGCAGTTCTTC

J: TRBJ2-1
size: -
D: TRBD2
V: TRBV14
CDR3: CASSQGLAVRNEQFF
DNA: TGTGCCAGCAGCCAGGGACTAGCAGTTAGGAATGAGCAGTTCTTC

J: TRBJ2-7
size: -
D: TRBD2
V: TRBV27
CDR3: CASSSPRTSVTYEQYF
DNA: TGTGCCAGCAGTTCGCCACGGACTAGCGTAACCTACGAGCAGTACTTC

J: TRBJ1-3
size: -
D: -
V: TRBV11-3
CDR3: CASSQTQADTIYF
DNA: TGTGCCAGCAGCCAGACACAAGCGGACACCATATATTTT

J: TRBJ2-1
size: -
D: -
V: TRBV7-3
CDR3: CASSLIPTSSNEQFF
DNA: TGTGCCAGCAGCTTAATCCCAACGAGTAGTAATGAGCAGTTCTTC

J: TRBJ1-3
size: -
D: -
V: TRBV18
CDR3: CASSPRFSLLPFLVSGNTIYF
DNA: TGTGCCAGCTCACCACGTTTCAGTCTTCTTCCATTTCTTGTCTCTGGAAACACCATATATTTT

J: TRBJ2-5
size: -
D: TRBD1
V: TRBV7-9
CDR3: CASSPETGVRETQYF
DNA: TGTGCCAGCAGCCCCGAAACAGGGGTCCGGGAGACCCAGTACTTC

J: TRBJ2-3
size: -
D: -
V: TRBV19
CDR3: CASSMVRDGTDTQYF
DNA: TGTGCCAGTAGTATGGTGCGGGACGGCACGGATACGCAGTATTTT

J: TRBJ2-3
size: -
D: TRBD1
V: TRBV6-5
CDR3: CASSFRQGARADTQYF
DNA: TGTGCCAGCAGTTTCCGACAGGGGGCGCGGGCAGATACGCAGTATTTT

J: TRBJ2-7
size: -
D: -
V: TRBV11-2
CDR3: CASSLPLLASYEQYF
DNA: TGTGCCAGCAGCCTCCCCTTACTAGCTTCCTACGAGCAGTACTTC

J: TRBJ1-2
size: few
D: -
V: TRBV6-5
CDR3: CASSYSTKSGYGYTF
DNA: TGTGCCAGCAGTTACTCGACGAAGTCAGGCTATGGCTACACCTTC

J: TRBJ2-1
size: -
D: TRBD2
V: TRBV10-3
CDR3: CAISEMVAGGMDEQFF
DNA: TGTGCCATCAGTGAGATGGTAGCGGGAGGGATGGATGAGCAGTTCTTC

J: TRBJ1-2
size: -
D: TRBD1
V: TRBV10-3
CDR3: CAISSGRQGAENYGYTF
DNA: TGTGCCATCAGCAGCGGAAGGCAGGGGGCCGAGAACTATGGCTACACCTTC

J: TRBJ2-7
size: -
D: TRBD1
V: TRBV19
CDR3: CASGGQAYEQYF
DNA: TGTGCCAGTGGAGGACAGGCCTACGAGCAGTACTTC

J: TRBJ2-3
size: -
D: TRBD2
V: TRBV2
CDR3: CASSLAGGADTQYF
DNA: TGTGCCAGCAGTTTAGCGGGAGGCGCAGATACGCAGTATTTT

J: TRBJ2-5
size: -
D: -
V: TRBV7-3
CDR3: CASSSGVGGETQYF
DNA: TGTGCCAGCAGCTCGGGAGTTGGAGGAGAGACCCAGTACTTC

J: TRBJ2-1
size: -
D: TRBD2
V: TRBV5-6
CDR3: CASSFKFKAGGTYNEQFF
DNA: TGTGCCAGCAGCTTTAAGTTCAAGGCGGGAGGAACCTACAATGAGCAGTTCTTC

J: TRBJ1-5
size: -
D: -
V: TRBV27
CDR3: CASSLYSSNQPQHF
DNA: TGTGCCAGCAGTTTATACTCCTCCAATCAGCCCCAGCATTTT

J: TRBJ1-3
size: -
D: -
V: TRBV7-2
CDR3: CASSLSLHGMSGNTIYF
DNA: TGTGCCAGCAGCTTAAGTTTGCACGGGATGTCTGGAAACACCATATATTTT

J: TRBJ1-2
size: -
D: -
V: TRBV29-1
CDR3: CSVIPGHRDGYTF
DNA: TGCAGCGTAATCCCGGGACATAGGGATGGCTACACCTTC

J: TRBJ2-7
size: -
D: -
V: TRBV29-1
CDR3: CSAHRAGPSYEQYF
DNA: TGCAGCGCTCATCGGGCGGGACCTAGCTACGAGCAGTACTTC

J: TRBJ1-1
size: -
D: -
V: TRBV19
CDR3: CASSIDLSGHPNTEAFF
DNA: TGTGCCAGTAGTATAGATCTTTCGGGACACCCGAACACTGAAGCTTTCTTT

J: TRBJ2-3
size: -
D: TRBD2
V: TRBV7-8
CDR3: CASSLVWGLAGPGGGTDTQYF
DNA: TGTGCCAGCAGCTTAGTATGGGGACTAGCGGGACCTGGGGGGGGTACAGATACGCAGTATTTT

J: TRBJ2-5
size: -
D: TRBD2
V: TRBV5-1
CDR3: CASSLEISGRAGETQYF
DNA: TGCGCCAGCAGCTTGGAAATTAGCGGGAGGGCCGGAGAGACCCAGTACTTC

J: TRBJ2-7
size: once
D: TRBD2
V: TRBV6-1
CDR3: CASSEGLIYEQYF
DNA: TGTGCCAGCTCTGAGGGACTAATCTACGAGCAGTACTTC

J: TRBJ2-7
size: -
D: -
V: TRBV27
CDR3: CASSSRQASSDYEQYF
DNA: TGTGCCAGCAGTTCACGACAGGCCTCCTCCGATTACGAGCAGTACTTC

J: TRBJ1-1
size: -
D: TRBD1
V: TRBV28
CDR3: CASSFADRRNTEAFF
DNA: TGTGCCAGCAGTTTTGCGGACAGGCGGAACACTGAAGCTTTCTTT

J: TRBJ2-7
size: -
D: TRBD1
V: TRBV27
CDR3: CASRDRAYEQYF
DNA: TGTGCCAGCAGGGACAGGGCCTACGAGCAGTACTTC

J: TRBJ2-2
size: -
D: -
V: TRBV7-9
CDR3: CASSLRGASLNTGELFF
DNA: TGTGCCAGCAGCCTCCGGGGGGCTAGCCTAAACACCGGGGAGCTGTTTTTT

J: TRBJ2-7
size: -
D: TRBD1
V: TRBV6-1
CDR3: CASSGTGGGYEQYF
DNA: TGTGCCAGCAGTGGGACAGGGGGCGGGTACGAGCAGTACTTC

J: TRBJ1-6
size: -
D: TRBD1
V: TRBV9
CDR3: CASSTSQGSGSPLHF
DNA: TGTGCCAGCAGCACATCACAGGGGAGCGGCTCACCCCTCCACTTT

J: TRBJ1-1
size: -
D: -
V: TRBV6-1
CDR3: CASSGLLSGLWTEAFF
DNA: TGTGCCAGCAGTGGACTTCTGTCAGGGTTGTGGACTGAAGCTTTCTTT

J: TRBJ1-2
size: -
D: -
V: TRBV5-6
CDR3: CASTSGVRSNYGYTF
DNA: TGTGCCAGCACCTCAGGGGTTCGCTCAAACTATGGCTACACCTTC

J: TRBJ2-6
size: -
D: TRBD1
V: TRBV30
CDR3: CAWSSGGAGANVLTF
DNA: TGTGCCTGGAGTTCAGGGGGCGCTGGGGCCAACGTCCTGACTTTC

J: TRBJ2-1
size: few
D: -
V: TRBV6-5
CDR3: CASSYGGLSYNEQFF
DNA: TGTGCCAGCAGTTACGGGGGCCTCTCCTACAATGAGCAGTTCTTC

J: TRBJ2-1
size: -
D: TRBD2
V: TRBV7-3
CDR3: CASSLMLAGEGNEQFF
DNA: TGTGCCAGCAGCTTAATGCTAGCGGGAGAGGGCAATGAGCAGTTCTTC

J: TRBJ2-2
size: -
D: TRBD1
V: TRBV2
CDR3: CARNVLPTRGSNTGELFF
DNA: TGTGCCAGGAACGTTCTTCCGACCAGGGGGTCGAACACCGGGGAGCTGTTTTTT

J: TRBJ2-1
size: -
D: TRBD1
V: TRBV6-1
CDR3: CASTETGGNYNEQFF
DNA: TGTGCCAGCACCGAGACAGGGGGCAACTATAATGAGCAGTTCTTC

J: TRBJ2-7
size: -
D: TRBD2
V: TRBV5-1
CDR3: CASSLSLAGGPHEQYF
DNA: TGCGCCAGCAGCTTGAGTCTAGCGGGAGGGCCTCACGAGCAGTACTTC

J: TRBJ2-7
size: once
D: -
V: TRBV20-1
CDR3: CSAGPWEQYF
DNA: TGCAGTGCTGGCCCGTGGGAGCAGTACTTC

J: TRBJ1-1
size: -
D: -
V: TRBV6-1
CDR3: CASSDDFGSRETFF
DNA: TGTGCCAGCAGTGACGACTTTGGCAGTAGGGAGACTTTCTTT

J: TRBJ2-5
size: -
D: TRBD2
V: TRBV28
CDR3: CASSLGGYQETQYF
DNA: TGTGCCAGCAGTTTGGGGGGGTACCAAGAGACCCAGTACTTC

J: TRBJ1-1
size: -
D: -
V: TRBV2
CDR3: CASVQSRGNTEAFF
DNA: TGTGCCAGCGTCCAATCCAGGGGAAACACTGAAGCTTTCTTT

J: TRBJ2-1
size: -
D: TRBD1
V: TRBV25-1
CDR3: CASSARQGFMNEQFF
DNA: TGTGCCAGCAGTGCAAGACAGGGGTTTATGAATGAGCAGTTCTTC

J: TRBJ2-2
size: -
D: -
V: TRBV19
CDR3: CASSRGAAPGELFF
DNA: TGTGCCAGTAGTCGGGGTGCGGCCCCCGGGGAGCTGTTTTTT

J: TRBJ2-2
size: -
D: TRBD2
V: TRBV5-4
CDR3: CASSLKRSGRAGFGELFF
DNA: TGTGCCAGCAGCTTGAAAAGAAGCGGGAGGGCCGGGTTCGGGGAGCTGTTTTTT